These 9 T cell receptor beta chains originate from one sample sequenced in a study of response to subunit inactivated influenza vaccine. TCRdb ran MiXCR on the RT-PCR reads and lists one entry per CDR3 protein. Among hundreds of thousands of distinct CDR3 sequences listed, less than 10% were seen once. This specimen was PBMCs from blood, taken about 24 months after vaccination. These receptors originate from a man in his fifties or sixties who received an inactivated influenza vaccine.

This clonotype was recorded a few times. The rearrangement links TRBV6-2 or TRBV6-3 to TRBJ2-7, with D possibly matching TRBD1 (5 bases). Germline V gene lookup returns CDR1 MNHEY and CDR2 SVGEGT. V shed 8 bases and J shed 4 bases, with 9 bases lying between them. The CDR3 spans 11 residues. The CDR3 nucleotides are TGTGCCAGCGGACAACTATACGAGCAGTACTTC. Translated, it gives CASGQLYEQYF.

This chain uses TRBV6-1 with TRBJ2-2; either TRBD1 or TRBD2 may fit D (5 bases each). The CDR3 has 15 amino acids. Trimming shortened V by 4 bases and J by 10 bases, and 19 bases separated the two germline ends. The germline V gene encodes CDR1 MNHNS and CDR2 SASEGT. The CDR3 sequence: CASSGGSWGYVELFF. The CDR3 coding sequence is TGTGCCAGCAGTGGGGGTAGCTGGGGGTATGTGGAGCTGTTTTTT.

This clonotype showed up just a few times. The V call is TRBV6-1, the J call TRBJ1-1, with 7 bases matching TRBD1. The CDR3 has 14 residues. Germline CDR1 MNHNS, CDR2 SASEGT. The V gene end was trimmed by 5 bases and the J gene end by 1 base; junction bases not matched to a gene: 4. CDR3 in DNA: TGTGCCAGCAGTACGGGACAGTCGAACACTGAAGCTTTCTTT. It codes for CASSTGQSNTEAFF.

This clonotype has only a few counts. The J gene is TRBJ2-5, the V gene TRBV20-1, with 7 bases identical to TRBD2. The CDR3 runs 14 residues. Germline V gene data show CDR1 as DFQATT and CDR2 as SNEGSKA (reference sequence). The trim removed 3 bases at V and 2 bases at J, leaving 6 bases unmatched. CDR3 in DNA: TGCAGTGCTAGTTCCGGGACTACTCAAGAGACCCAGTACTTC. This translates into CSASSGTTQETQYF.

This clonotype was detected a few times. The J gene is TRBJ2-7, the V gene TRBV4-2, with 14 bases matching TRBD2. This CDR3 contains 16 residues. V shed 5 bases and J 0 bases; nucleotides not matched to a gene: 3. Per the germline V gene, CDR1 is LGHNA and CDR2 is YNFKEQ. The CDR3 bases are TGTGCCAGCAGCACGGGACTAGCGGGGGACTCCTACGAGCAGTACTTC. It codes for CASSTGLAGDSYEQYF.

Written as DNA, the CDR3 is TGCAGCGTTGATCTGGGGCTGAACACTGAAGCTTTCTTT. Translation gives CSVDLGLNTEAFF. The chain carries TRBV29-1 and TRBJ1-1; D possibly corresponds to TRBD1 (5 bases). Per the germline V gene, CDR1 is SQVTM and CDR2 is ANQGSEA. V lost 3 bases to trimming and J lost 0 bases, with 8 bases between them. The CDR3 is 13 residues long.

The sample holds many counts of this clonotype. The chain links TRBV12-3 or TRBV12-4 to TRBJ2-2; 8 bases match TRBD2. The J segment lost 3 bases and the V segment lost 5 bases, leaving 5 bases of the junction unmatched. The CDR3 is 15 residues long. The chain's CDR3 is CASSATSGYTGELFF. The CDR3 nucleotides read TGTGCCAGCAGTGCCACTAGCGGATACACCGGGGAGCTGTTTTTT.

The V and J genes are TRBV30 and TRBJ2-5, with a weak D call TRBD2 (5 bases). Germline lookup yields CDR1 GTSNPN and CDR2 SVGIG (reference sequence). Trimming left V 0 bases short and J 1 base short, with 9 bases between. The CDR3 spans 14 residues. CDR3 bases: TGTGCCTGGAGTGTAATCCGGGGCCAAGAGACCCAGTACTTC. Residues: CAWSVIRGQETQYF.

V gene TRBV27 combines with J gene TRBJ1-1, with D tentatively TRBD1 (5 bases). The germline CDR1 and CDR2 sequences are MNHEY and SMNVEV (reference sequence). V was trimmed by 8 bases and J by 0 bases, leaving 16 bases between them. The CDR3 sequence is 15 residues long. This chain's CDR3 is CASSPGTKVNTEAFF. CDR3 in DNA: TGTGCCAGCTCTCCGGGGACGAAAGTGAACACTGAAGCTTTCTTT.